The 25 T cell receptor beta chains below all came from one sample that was sequenced in a study of technical replicates of blood from a few donors. The method was immunoSEQ multiplex PCR; TCRdb's version includes in-frame clones alone and lacks a portion of them. The repertoire consists of 67,000 or so clones, with over 85% occurring once and the leading ten covering about 0.35%. The sequenced sample was T cells isolated from PBMCs. The source of these receptors is a human donor in good health.

The CDR3 sequence is CASSSQGQEAFF. CDR3 DNA sequence: TGTGCCAGCAGCTCACAGGGACAAGAAGCTTTCTTT. The rearrangement uses TRBV7-3 and TRBJ1-1; D might be TRBD1 (6 bases). From germline, CDR1 is SGHTA and CDR2 FQGTGA. There are 12 residues in the CDR3. Trimming left V 4 bases short and J 8 bases short, with 11 bases between.

This clone turned up a few times. The chain is built from TRBV9 and TRBJ1-5; TRBD1 matches 9 bases. Per the germline V gene, CDR1 is SGDLS and CDR2 is YYNGEE. The CDR3 has 15 residues. With V trimmed by 3 bases and J by 0 bases, 1 base remained unmatched. The CDR3 loop is CASSGTGDSNQPQHF. Written as DNA, the CDR3 is TGTGCCAGCAGCGGGACAGGGGATAGCAATCAGCCCCAGCATTTT.

Here the CDR3 DNA reads TGTGCCAGCAGCCCCGGTATTGTAGTATCAAACAATGAGCAGTTCTTC. Its translation is CASSPGIVVSNNEQFF. This chain links TRBV11-3 with TRBJ2-1; D is unclear. The CDR3 consists of 16 residues. Trimming removed 5 bases from V and 5 bases from J, with 19 bases in between. In germline, CDR1 is SGHNT, CDR2 YENEEA.

This chain links TRBV6-5 with TRBJ1-2; D possibly corresponds to TRBD1 (5 bases). The germline V gene encodes CDR1 MNHEY and CDR2 SVGAGI. V lost 6 bases and J lost 2, with 10 bases in between. This CDR3 spans 13 amino acids. CDR3 DNA: TGTGCCAGCAGACAGGACGGAAACTATGGCTACACCTTC. This encodes CASRQDGNYGYTF.

The rearrangement joins TRBV28 to TRBJ2-7; weak D call: TRBD2 (5 bases). V dropped 5 bases and J dropped 3 bases, with 14 bases sitting between them. Germline values: CDR1 MDHEN, CDR2 SYDVKM. The CDR3 is 14 residues long. DNA of the CDR3: TGTGCCAGCAGTAAGGAACGGGAAATCTACGAGCAGTACTTC. Translating it yields CASSKEREIYEQYF.

V and J are TRBV7-8 and TRBJ2-7; D perhaps matches TRBD1 (6 bases). There are 14 residues in the CDR3. V lost 2 bases, J lost 3 bases, and 11 bases lay in between. Germline-derived CDR1 and CDR2 are SGHVS and FQNEAQ. DNA for the CDR3: TGTGCCAGCAGCTTAAAGGGGGAAGGCTACGAGCAGTACTTC. Its translation is CASSLKGEGYEQYF.

The chain is built from TRBV2 and TRBJ2-2; 8 nucleotides agree with TRBD1. Trimming cost V 8 bases and J 1 base; bases outside gene matches: 0. The CDR3 is 13 amino acids. Germline V gives CDR1 SNHLY, CDR2 FYNNEI. The CDR3 nucleotides are TGTGCCAGCGGACAGGGGAACACCGGGGAGCTGTTTTTT. Protein sequence: CASGQGNTGELFF.

The V gene is TRBV14, the J gene TRBJ1-3; D remains ambiguous. Germline CDR1 and CDR2: SGHDN and FVKESK. CDR3 length: 16 amino acids. V lost 0 bases and J lost 4, with 13 bases in between. The CDR3 DNA is TGTGCCAGCAGCCAAGAGCGACACCCGGGAGGAAACACCATATATTTT. It yields the protein CASSQERHPGGNTIYF.

This clone was counted a few times. The chain uses TRBV30 and TRBJ1-4, with 7 bases matching TRBD1. The length of the CDR3 is 14 residues. The germline V gene has CDR1 GTSNPN and CDR2 SVGIG (reference sequence). Unmatched junction bases numbered 8, after V lost 5 bases and J lost 5 bases. The CDR3, as DNA: TGTGCCTGGCATCTTCCGGGACAGAATGAAAAACTGTTTTTT. Amino acid sequence: CAWHLPGQNEKLFF.

V gene TRBV5-1 combines with J gene TRBJ2-7; the D is unclear. This CDR3 has 13 residues. The germline V gene encodes CDR1 SGHRS and CDR2 YFSETQ. V lost 1 base to trimming and J lost 4 bases, with 9 bases between them. This CDR3 reads CASSLRPDYEQYF. The CDR3, as DNA: TGCGCCAGCAGCTTGCGCCCAGATTACGAGCAGTACTTC.

The chain couples TRBV2 to TRBJ2-7; D is perhaps TRBD1 (5 bases). From germline, CDR1 is SNHLY and CDR2 FYNNEI. Trimming pared 7 bases from V and 5 bases from J, leaving 18 bases between. The CDR3 sequence is 14 residues long. The CDR3 spells CASILRDSTNEQYF. The CDR3 DNA reads as TGTGCCAGCATCCTCCGTGACAGTACCAACGAGCAGTACTTC.

The rearrangement uses TRBV29-1 and TRBJ1-2, with TRBD1 matching over 7 bases. The V segment lost 5 bases and the J segment 4 bases; nucleotides outside the gene matches: 10. This CDR3 comprises 14 residues. Germline CDR1 reads SQVTM; CDR2 reads ANQGSEA. The DNA of the CDR3 is TGCAGCGTTTCCAAACAGGGGAGCCTCTATGGCTACACCTTC. Translation gives CSVSKQGSLYGYTF. Complete variable domain (other parts from reference TRBV29-1 and TRBJ1-2): SAVISQKPSRDICQRGTSLTIQCQVDSQVTMMFWYRQQPGQSLTLIATANQGSEATYESGFVIDKFPISRPNLTFSTLTVSNMSPEDSSIYLCSVSKQGSLYGYTFGSGTRLTVV.

The V gene is TRBV5-5, the J gene TRBJ1-1; D gene ambiguous. Germline V gene data show CDR1 as SGHKS and CDR2 as YYEKEE (reference sequence). V lost 7 bases and J lost 8, with 12 bases in between. The CDR3 has 11 residues. CDR3 sequence: CASEGEAEAFF. CDR3 in DNA: TGTGCCAGCGAGGGTGAGGCAGAAGCTTTCTTT.

The V call is TRBV9, the J call TRBJ2-7; TRBD1 aligns across 7 bases. This CDR3 is 15 amino acids long. V trimming: 4 bases; J trimming: 0 bases; junction bases outside the gene matches: 7. The germline gives CDR1 SGDLS, CDR2 YYNGEE. CDR3 nucleotides: TGTGCCAGCAGCCCATCCGGGACAGCCTCCTACGAGCAGTACTTC. Translated: CASSPSGTASYEQYF. Variable domain in full (rest from reference TRBV9 and TRBJ2-7): DSGVTQTPKHLITATGQRVTLRCSPRSGDLSVYWYQQSLDQGLQFLIQYYNGEERAKGNILERFSAQQFPDLHSELNLSSLELGDSALYFCASSPSGTASYEQYFGPGTRLTVT.

This chain connects TRBV11-2 to TRBJ1-2; 9 bases agree with TRBD1. Germline assignment: CDR1 SGHAT and CDR2 FQNNGV. CDR3 length equals 13 residues. The V gene end was trimmed by 5 bases and the J gene end by 6 bases; junction bases not matched to a gene: 4. CDR3 DNA sequence: TGTGCCAGCAGCCCCCGGGACAGGGATGGCTACACCTTC. It is translated as CASSPRDRDGYTF.

The gene calls are TRBV19 and TRBJ2-2; 8 bases map to TRBD2. The CDR3 has 17 residues. With V trimmed by 3 bases and J by 5 bases, 11 bases remained unmatched. CDR1 and CDR2 (germline): LNHDA, SQIVND (reference sequence). The CDR3 spells CASSMILLSGRTGELFF. DNA of the CDR3: TGTGCCAGTAGTATGATCCTTTTAAGCGGGAGAACCGGGGAGCTGTTTTTT.

This clone was seen only once. Written as DNA, the CDR3 is TGTGCCAGCTCACCGACAAGGACAGGGGGGACAGATACGCAGTATTTT. It is translated as CASSPTRTGGTDTQYF. The rearrangement uses TRBV18 and TRBJ2-3, with 10 positions matching TRBD1. CDR1 is KGHSH, CDR2 LQKENI, per germline. After removal of 3 bases from V and 3 bases from J, the junction contained 6 bases not matched to a gene. This CDR3 spans 16 amino acids.

The chain links TRBV28 to TRBJ2-7; the match to TRBD1 covers 9 bases. The CDR3 runs 15 residues. The J segment lost 3 bases and the V segment lost 2 bases, leaving 5 bases of the junction unmatched. In germline, CDR1 is MDHEN, CDR2 SYDVKM. The CDR3: CASSLPGQGNYEQYF. CDR3 bases: TGTGCCAGCAGTTTACCGGGACAGGGAAACTACGAGCAGTACTTC.

J is TRBJ2-1 and V is TRBV7-2; TRBD2 matches 14 bases. This CDR3 region has 16 residues. Per the germline V gene, CDR1 is SGHTA and CDR2 is FQGNSA. Losses at the gene ends were 4 bases for V and 3 bases for J; bases not matched to a gene: 2. Written as DNA, the CDR3 is TGTGCCAGCAGCTGGGGGACTAGCGGGAGCTACAATGAGCAGTTCTTC. Protein: CASSWGTSGSYNEQFF.

The V gene is TRBV10-3, the J gene TRBJ1-1; D may be TRBD1 (5 bases). Germline V gene lookup returns CDR1 ENHRY and CDR2 SYGVKD. This CDR3 region has 12 residues. Between the trimmed V and J ends, which lost 10 bases and 4 bases, there was a span of 13 bases. The CDR3 DNA reads as TGTGCCACGCGGGACGTCGGCACTGAAGCTTTCTTT. Amino acids: CATRDVGTEAFF.

The rearrangement links TRBV7-2 to TRBJ2-2; 7 positions match TRBD2. V trimming: 2 bases; J trimming: 2 bases; junction bases outside the gene matches: 2. CDR3 size: 15 residues. Germline V lookup: CDR1 SGHTA, CDR2 FQGNSA. The CDR3 loop is CASSLRGVNTGELFF. The CDR3 DNA reads TGTGCCAGCAGCTTACGGGGGGTAAACACCGGGGAGCTGTTTTTT.

This chain links TRBV18 with TRBJ1-2; perhaps TRBD1 as D (5 bases). Germline V lookup: CDR1 KGHSH, CDR2 LQKENI. V was pared by 1 base and J by 8 bases, with 20 bases between. The CDR3 sequence is 16 residues long. CDR3 region: CASSPQLSQGSGGYTF. The CDR3 coding sequence is TGTGCCAGCTCACCACAGTTAAGCCAGGGCTCTGGGGGCTACACCTTC.

The gene calls are TRBV7-9 and TRBJ2-7, with 9 nucleotides matching TRBD1. Germline CDR1 is SEHNR and CDR2 is FQNEAQ (reference sequence). The CDR3 contains 16 residues. Trimming at V came to 4 bases and at J to 5 bases, leaving 12 bases not matched to a gene. For the CDR3, the DNA is TGTGCCAGCAGCTACCCCCCGGGACAGGGTTCCAACGAGCAGTACTTC. It specifies CASSYPPGQGSNEQYF.

The rearrangement links TRBV2 to TRBJ1-2; no clear D gene. This CDR3 contains 12 residues. V was trimmed by 7 bases and J by 7 bases, leaving 13 bases between them. CDR1 and CDR2 from the germline V gene are SNHLY and FYNNEI. As DNA, the CDR3 is TGTGCCAGCACTCAAGAATGGGCTGGCTACACCTTC. This translates into CASTQEWAGYTF.

The V and J genes are TRBV5-4 and TRBJ1-2, with 12 bases matching TRBD1. The germline V gene encodes CDR1 SGHNT and CDR2 YYREEE (reference sequence). Trimming took 4 bases from V and 4 from J; bases not matched to a gene: 5. The CDR3 loop spans 15 amino acids. CDR3 nucleotide sequence: TGTGCCAGCAGCGTCCCGGGACAGGGGGCCTATGGCTACACCTTC. Encoded protein: CASSVPGQGAYGYTF.